Listed below are T cell receptor beta chains from one sample, sequenced in a study of blood T cell repertoires in COVID-19. Assay used: immunoSEQ multiplex PCR; TCRdb lists only in-frame clones, some missing. The sample consists of under 45,000 clones, approximately 88% of them appearing once. Sequencing was done on a sample of peripheral blood. These receptor sequences come from a human donor in a cohort sampled during active COVID-19. The CDR3 runs from the conserved cysteine through the conserved F or W. The D gene is left open where the match is weak. Expanded clones are given a class, and other clones once, few, many or no size at all.

abundance,d_gene,j_gene,v_gene,CDR3aa,CDR3nt
-,-,TRBJ2-7,TRBV4-1,CASSQVPSISGQYF,TGCGCCAGCAGCCAGGTGCCCTCTATAAGCGGGCAGTACTTC
-,-,TRBJ2-3,TRBV15,CATQRSYTDTQYF,TGTGCCACCCAGCGCAGCTACACAGATACGCAGTATTTT
-,TRBD2,TRBJ2-7,TRBV5-1,CASSLMGGVAGVTYEQYF,TGCGCCAGCAGCTTGATGGGTGGAGTAGCGGGAGTAACCTACGAGCAGTACTTC
-,-,TRBJ1-3,TRBV7-9,CASNGGALSGNTIYF,TGTGCCAGCAACGGGGGAGCCCTCTCTGGAAACACCATATATTTT
-,TRBD2,TRBJ2-3,TRBV29-1,CSGSGAGVPDTQYF,TGCAGCGGGTCGGGAGCGGGAGTTCCAGATACGCAGTATTTT
-,-,TRBJ1-1,TRBV28,CASSFLKGAGKMNTEAFF,TGTGCCAGCAGTTTCTTAAAAGGGGCAGGGAAGATGAACACTGAAGCTTTCTTT
few,-,TRBJ1-1,TRBV7-3,CASSLTPQDNTEAFF,TGTGCCAGCAGCTTAACTCCCCAGGATAACACTGAAGCTTTCTTT
-,TRBD1,TRBJ2-7,TRBV6-2/TRBV6-3,CASSSPGQGNEQYF,TGTGCCAGCAGTTCCCCGGGACAGGGAAACGAGCAGTACTTC
few,TRBD2,TRBJ2-1,TRBV7-2,CASSLVLAGDTQFF,TGTGCCAGCAGCTTAGTCCTAGCGGGGGACACCCAGTTCTTC
few,TRBD2,TRBJ2-7,TRBV5-1,CASSPQAGDHEQYF,TGCGCCAGCAGCCCCCAGGCGGGAGACCACGAGCAGTACTTC
-,-,TRBJ2-5,TRBV7-2,CASSLDAVGRQKTQYF,TGTGCCAGCAGCTTAGATGCGGTGGGGCGCCAGAAGACCCAGTACTTC
-,-,TRBJ1-2,TRBV28,CASSFSGVNYGYTF,TGTGCCAGCAGTTTTTCAGGGGTTAACTATGGCTACACCTTC
-,-,TRBJ2-7,TRBV9,CASSRTGQEQYF,TGTGCCAGCAGTCGTACAGGACAAGAGCAGTACTTC
-,-,TRBJ2-1,TRBV1,CTSSHQAAPKENEQFF,TGCACCAGCAGCCACCAGGCAGCACCCAAGGAAAATGAGCAGTTCTTC
-,-,TRBJ2-2,TRBV7-3,CASSLYPTASDTGELFF,TGTGCCAGCAGCTTATACCCGACAGCGTCCGACACCGGGGAGCTGTTTTTT
-,-,TRBJ2-7,TRBV28,CASINPGLGDYEQYF,TGTGCCAGCATAAATCCGGGACTCGGGGACTACGAGCAGTACTTC
-,TRBD1,TRBJ1-1,TRBV3-1/TRBV3-2,CASSQGQTNTEAFF,TGTGCCAGCAGCCAGGGACAGACGAACACTGAAGCTTTCTTT
-,-,TRBJ1-3,TRBV19,CASSSSPGGNTIYF,TGTGCCAGTAGTTCAAGCCCTGGCGGGAACACCATATATTTT
-,-,TRBJ1-4,TRBV28,CASSFGGEVFEKLFF,TGTGCCAGCAGCTTCGGAGGGGAGGTTTTTGAAAAACTGTTTTTT
-,TRBD1,TRBJ1-4,TRBV5-4,CASSSNRGINEKLFF,TGTGCCAGCAGTTCAAACAGGGGAATTAATGAAAAACTGTTTTTT
-,-,TRBJ2-7,TRBV23-1,CASSRDLSAAGSYEQYF,TGCGCCAGCAGTCGAGACTTATCAGCCGCCGGCTCCTACGAGCAGTACTTC
once,TRBD2,TRBJ2-7,TRBV27,CASSRVPSGRSGEQYF,TGTGCCAGCAGTCGGGTTCCTAGCGGGAGATCAGGGGAGCAGTACTTC
-,TRBD1,TRBJ1-2,TRBV9,CASSVRAGGNYGYTF,TGTGCCAGCAGCGTAAGGGCAGGGGGCAACTATGGCTACACCTTC
-,TRBD1,TRBJ2-7,TRBV27,CASSWRTGSPYEQYF,TGTGCCAGCAGTTGGCGGACAGGGTCCCCCTACGAGCAGTACTTC